Below are 18 T cell receptor beta chains sequenced from a single sample in a study of sequential checkpoint blockade in melanoma. TCRdb's table, derived via immunoSEQ multiplex PCR, lists solely in-frame clones and lacks some. The sample holds a few thousand clones, about 60% seen once. Treatment given: randomized to nivolumab then ipilimumab (arm A) or the reverse (arm B). The sample consisted of CD8+ T cells sorted from blood (inferred from file names), taken from a patient given nivolumab and ipilimumab in sequence. These receptors were collected from a human donor with melanoma.

The rearrangement uses TRBV30 and TRBJ1-3, with no clear D. Trimming left V 3 bases short and J 3 bases short, with 12 bases between. CDR3 length: 14 residues. Per germline, CDR1 GTSNPN and CDR2 SVGIG (reference sequence). CDR3: CAWSEGGFGNTIYF. The DNA for the CDR3 is TGTGCCTGGAGCGAGGGAGGATTTGGAAACACCATATATTTT.

The chain uses TRBV7-9 and TRBJ2-7; 10 bases agree with TRBD1. This CDR3 has 14 residues. Unmatched junction bases numbered 7, after V lost 7 bases and J lost 4 bases. The germline V gene encodes CDR1 SEHNR and CDR2 FQNEAQ (reference sequence). Here the CDR3 reads CASTRTGGFYEQYF. Written as DNA, the CDR3 is TGTGCCAGCACACGGACAGGGGGTTTTTACGAGCAGTACTTC.

The gene calls are TRBV2 and TRBJ1-1, with TRBD1 matching over 8 bases. CDR1 is SNHLY and CDR2 is FYNNEI in the germline V gene. The trim removed 2 bases at V and 0 bases at J, leaving 8 bases unmatched. This CDR3 spans 17 amino acids. The CDR3 is CASSESGQETLNTEAFF. The CDR3 nucleotides are TGTGCCAGCAGTGAATCGGGACAGGAGACTTTGAACACTGAAGCTTTCTTT.

This clone appeared a few times. This rearrangement joins TRBV7-9 to TRBJ1-1; D gene uncertain. This CDR3 has 15 amino acids. The germline V gene has CDR1 SEHNR and CDR2 FQNEAQ (reference sequence). Trimming removed 5 bases from V and 1 base from J, with 14 bases in between. This CDR3 reads CASSKSGVPNTEAFF. In DNA form, the CDR3 reads TGTGCCAGCAGCAAGAGCGGAGTACCGAACACTGAAGCTTTCTTT.

The rearrangement joins TRBV19 to TRBJ2-7, with 9 bases lining up with TRBD1. This CDR3 region has 15 residues. V shed 6 bases and J 3 bases; nucleotides not matched to a gene: 9. From germline, CDR1 is LNHDA and CDR2 SQIVND (reference sequence). CDR3 nucleotide sequence: TGTGCCAGTAGCCACGTGGGGACAGGGTTCTACGAGCAGTACTTC. Its translation is CASSHVGTGFYEQYF. Full variable domain (outside the CDR3, taken from reference TRBV19 and TRBJ2-7): DGGITQSPKYLFRKEGQNVTLSCEQNLNHDAMYWYRQDPGQGLRLIYYSQIVNDFQKGDIAEGYSVSREKKESFPLTVTSAQKNPTAFYLCASSHVGTGFYEQYFGPGTRLTVT.

This rearrangement joins TRBV7-9 to TRBJ1-1; D is unclear. This CDR3 contains 13 residues. V gave up 5 bases and J gave up 0 bases, with 7 bases separating them. The germline gives CDR1 SEHNR, CDR2 FQNEAQ (reference sequence). The CDR3 DNA follows: TGTGCCAGCAGCGATACACTGAACACTGAAGCTTTCTTT. As protein: CASSDTLNTEAFF.

This rearrangement joins TRBV2 to TRBJ2-7, with D possibly being TRBD1 (6 bases). The germline V gene encodes CDR1 SNHLY and CDR2 FYNNEI. The CDR3 has 11 residues. CDR3 nucleotide sequence: TGTGGATTCTCAGGGGCCGGGGAGCAGTACTTC. This gives the protein CGFSGAGEQYF.

The chain recombines TRBV19 with TRBJ2-7; 7 bases are shared with TRBD2. The V and J ends lost 3 bases and 6 bases, in that order; junction bases with no gene match: 2. Germline-derived CDR1 and CDR2 are LNHDA and SQIVND (reference sequence). CDR3 length equals 12 residues. DNA for the CDR3: TGTGCCAGTAGTATCGGGGGGTCCGAGCAGTACTTC. Its translation is CASSIGGSEQYF.

This chain uses TRBV5-5 with TRBJ2-7; no clear D gene. Germline-derived CDR1 and CDR2 are SGHKS and YYEKEE (reference sequence). V dropped 4 bases and J dropped 5 bases, with 19 bases sitting between them. The length of the CDR3 is 15 residues. Written as DNA, the CDR3 is TGTGCCAGCAGCCGAACCAGCGCAAGCGTAAACGAGCAGTACTTC. Its translation: CASSRTSASVNEQYF.

V gene TRBV30 combines with J gene TRBJ2-7, with D perhaps TRBD1 (6 bases). The CDR3 has 15 residues. The V and J ends lost 8 bases and 3 bases respectively, with 23 bases between them. Germline CDR1 GTSNPN, CDR2 SVGIG (reference sequence). CDR3 DNA sequence: TGTGCCGGGGGCCATCGGGACAATCTCTACTACGAGCAGTACTTC. This gives the protein CAGGHRDNLYYEQYF. The variable domain in full, with the rest retrieved from reference TRBV30 and TRBJ2-7, is SQTIHQWPATLVQPVGSPLSLECTVEGTSNPNLYWYRQAAGRGLQLLFYSVGIGQISSEVPQNLSASRPQDRQFILSSKKLLLSDSGFYLCAGGHRDNLYYEQYFGPGTRLTVT.

The chain is built from TRBV6-1 and TRBJ2-7; maybe TRBD1 (6 bases). V shed 3 bases and J shed 9 bases, with 12 bases lying between them. Germline-derived CDR1 and CDR2 are MNHNS and SASEGT. This CDR3 comprises 12 residues. The CDR3 protein is CASSEGQTGQYF. Written as DNA, the CDR3 is TGTGCCAGCAGTGAGGGACAAACAGGGCAGTACTTC.

This clone has just a few counts. This chain links TRBV29-1 with TRBJ2-2; D not certain. V dropped 0 bases and J dropped 7 bases, with 3 bases sitting between them. The CDR3 covers 11 residues. Per germline, CDR1 SQVTM and CDR2 ANQGSEA. This CDR3 is CSVEDLGELFF. Written as DNA, the CDR3 is TGCAGCGTTGAAGATCTCGGGGAGCTGTTTTTT.

This rearrangement joins TRBV9 to TRBJ2-5; 8 bases align to TRBD2. Matching the DNA end better, TRBJ2-7 makes the J call doubtful. The CDR3 covers 14 residues. CDR1 SGDLS and CDR2 YYNGEE come from the germline V gene. The CDR3 loop is CASSVAGGRYEQYF. The DNA for the CDR3 is TGTGCCAGCAGCGTAGCGGGGGGGCGCTACGAGCAGTACTTC.

V usage is TRBV4-1 and J usage is TRBJ2-7; TRBD2 matches at 9 bases. Germline CDR1 reads MGHRA; CDR2 reads YSYEKL. Germline trimming cut 1 base from V and 4 bases from J; bases unmatched to any gene: 5. This CDR3 spans 15 amino acids. CDR3: CASSQAAGGYYEQYF. In nucleotides, the CDR3 is TGCGCCAGCAGCCAAGCAGCGGGAGGTTATTACGAGCAGTACTTC.

V gene TRBV11-3 combines with J gene TRBJ1-2, with 7 bases identical to TRBD1. Trimming at V came to 5 bases and at J to 8 bases, leaving 11 bases not matched to a gene. CDR1 is SGHNT, CDR2 YENEEA, per germline. The length of the CDR3 is 14 residues. The CDR3 region has the DNA TGTGCCAGCAGCACCAGACAGGGCAATATAGGCTACACCTTC. It encodes CASSTRQGNIGYTF. The variable domain in full, with the rest retrieved from reference TRBV11-3 and TRBJ1-2, is EAGVVQSPRYKIIEKKQPVAFWCNPISGHNTLYWYLQNLGQGPELLIRYENEEAVDDSQLPKDRFSAERLKGVDSTLKIQPAELGDSAVYLCASSTRQGNIGYTFGSGTRLTVV.

V is TRBV14 and J is TRBJ2-7, with 10 bases that match TRBD2. Per the germline V gene, CDR1 is SGHDN and CDR2 is FVKESK. The CDR3 contains 14 residues. V dropped 5 bases and J dropped 5; count of bases not matched to a gene: 6. As DNA, the CDR3 is TGTGCCAGCAGCAAAACTAGCGGGATGGACGAGCAGTACTTC. Its translation is CASSKTSGMDEQYF.

This clone has only a few counts. The chain combines TRBV13 with TRBJ2-7, with 10 positions matching TRBD1. Germline V CDR1 and CDR2: PRHDT, FYEKMQ (reference sequence). The trim removed 5 bases at V and 3 bases at J, leaving 4 bases unmatched. The length of the CDR3 is 14 residues. CDR3 in DNA: TGTGCCAGCAGCCAACGGGACAGGGGCTACGAGCAGTACTTC. Translating gives CASSQRDRGYEQYF.

This clone was observed a few times. V gene TRBV4-2 combines with J gene TRBJ1-2, with TRBD1 matching over 8 bases. This CDR3 comprises 18 residues. Germline trimming cut 5 bases from V and 0 bases from J; bases unmatched to any gene: 14. Looked up from germline, CDR1 is LGHNA and CDR2 is YNFKEQ. CDR3 nucleotide sequence: TGTGCCAGCAGCGAAAGCCCCATGTCGACAGGGGCTAACTATGGCTACACCTTC. This gives the protein CASSESPMSTGANYGYTF.